The 32 T cell receptor beta chains below were found in one sample sequenced in a study of T cell responses to AZD1222 COVID-19 vaccine. Generated by immunoSEQ multiplex PCR, the TCRdb table keeps only in-frame clones and is missing some. This sample has around 190,000 clones, with approximately 92% found just once. The sequences come from peripheral blood, collected on day 0 of AZD1222 vaccination. The receptors were gathered from an adult in good health.

This chain joins TRBV2 and TRBJ1-1; 11 bases are shared with TRBD1. The CDR3 is 16 residues long. After removal of 6 bases from V and 1 base from J, the junction contained 7 bases not matched to a gene. Per germline, CDR1 SNHLY and CDR2 FYNNEI. In nucleotides, the CDR3 is TGTGCCAGCAGAACGGGACAGGGGGTCTGGAACACTGAAGCTTTCTTT. Translating it yields CASRTGQGVWNTEAFF.

The chain joins TRBV4-1 to TRBJ1-6; D ambiguous. The CDR3 is 17 amino acids. Germline CDR1 MGHRA, CDR2 YSYEKL. V was pared by 4 bases and J by 8 bases, with 21 bases between. The CDR3 sequence: CASSPSLMGAGHSPLHF. The CDR3 DNA is TGCGCCAGCAGCCCCTCCCTTATGGGAGCCGGGCATTCACCCCTCCACTTT.

The chain employs TRBV3-1 (or the pseudogene TRBV3-2) and TRBJ2-5; the D gene is possibly TRBD2 (7 bases). Trimming stripped 3 bases from V and 7 bases from J, with 21 bases between. CDR3 length: 16 residues. The V gene's germline CDR1 is LGHDT and CDR2 YNNKEL (reference sequence). CDR3 coding DNA: TGTGCCAGCAGCCAGAGGGGGGGGAAAGCCTACGGGACCCAGTACTTC. This codes for CASSQRGGKAYGTQYF.

This rearrangement joins TRBV10-1 to TRBJ1-6; D ambiguous. CDR1 WNHNN and CDR2 SYGVQD come from the germline V gene (reference sequence). The CDR3 has 14 residues. V lost 5 bases to trimming and J lost 0 bases, with 5 bases between them. In DNA, the CDR3 is TGCGCCAGCAGTCCGGGCTCCTATAATTCACCCCTCCACTTT. Its protein is CASSPGSYNSPLHF.

The genes are TRBV5-4 and TRBJ1-6; no clear D. V was cut by 2 bases and J by 8 bases, with 11 bases left in between. The CDR3 sequence is 14 residues long. Germline lookup yields CDR1 SGHNT and CDR2 YYREEE (reference sequence). The CDR3 region is CASSLPRTDSPLHF. The DNA of the CDR3 is TGTGCCAGCAGCTTACCCAGGACTGATTCACCCCTCCACTTT.

The CDR3 sequence: CASSSAGTANYGYTF. The CDR3 region has the DNA TGTGCCAGCAGTTCCGCCGGGACGGCTAACTATGGCTACACCTTC. The gene calls are TRBV27 and TRBJ1-2; TRBD1 is a possible D gene (5 bases). The CDR3 covers 15 residues. V lost 4 bases, J lost 0 bases, and 12 bases lay in between. Germline V lookup: CDR1 MNHEY, CDR2 SMNVEV (reference sequence).

This chain uses TRBV11-2 with TRBJ1-1; D may be TRBD1 (5 bases). The V gene's germline CDR1 is SGHAT and CDR2 FQNNGV. This CDR3 spans 14 amino acids. Trimming left V 6 bases short and J 6 bases short, with 17 bases between. CDR3 sequence reads: CASSAPRTGPEAFF. CDR3 nucleotides: TGTGCCAGCAGTGCCCCGAGAACAGGCCCTGAAGCTTTCTTT.

V usage is TRBV5-1 and J usage is TRBJ1-6, with a possible D match to TRBD1 (5 bases). The CDR3 covers 14 residues. Germline V gene lookup returns CDR1 SGHRS and CDR2 YFSETQ. V lost 5 bases and J 7 bases, leaving 13 bases between the germline ends. The CDR3 reads CASRSDSPNSPLHF. In nucleotides, the CDR3 is TGCGCCAGCAGAAGCGACAGCCCCAATTCACCCCTCCACTTT.

The V gene is TRBV11-2, the J gene TRBJ1-4, with no clear D. In germline, CDR1 is SGHAT, CDR2 FQNNGV. Trimming removed 7 bases at V and 4 bases at J, with 10 bases between. The CDR3 is 13 residues long. The chain's CDR3 is CASTLQNNEKLFF. CDR3 DNA sequence: TGTGCCAGCACATTACAGAATAATGAAAAACTGTTTTTT.

The chain joins TRBV7-9 to TRBJ1-1; 9 bases fit TRBD1. Unmatched junction bases numbered 6, after V lost 0 bases and J lost 4 bases. CDR1 is SEHNR and CDR2 is FQNEAQ in the germline V gene (reference sequence). CDR3 length: 16 residues. The CDR3 sequence: CASSLAGGTGTTEAFF. The CDR3 DNA reads as TGTGCCAGCAGCTTAGCGGGCGGGACAGGGACCACTGAAGCTTTCTTT.

This chain joins TRBV11-3 and TRBJ1-1; no clear D. The CDR3 spans 13 residues. The germline V gene encodes CDR1 SGHNT and CDR2 YENEEA. Trimming pared 4 bases from V and 5 bases from J, leaving 11 bases between. Written as DNA, the CDR3 is TGTGCCAGCAGCTCAACCCAGCGAACTGAAGCTTTCTTT. Encoded protein: CASSSTQRTEAFF.

The chain employs TRBV12-3 or TRBV12-4 and TRBJ1-4, with D unresolved. The CDR3 runs to 11 residues. V was trimmed by 8 bases and J by 5 bases, leaving 6 bases between them. The CDR3 DNA follows: TGTGCCAGCGGCCGAAATGAAAAACTGTTTTTT. This sequence encodes CASGRNEKLFF.

The chain employs TRBV5-4 and TRBJ1-1; possible D gene TRBD1, 5 bases. The CDR3 runs to 14 residues. Per the germline V gene, CDR1 is SGHNT and CDR2 is YYREEE (reference sequence). Trimming took off 4 bases at V and 3 bases at J, with 13 bases between the two ends. In nucleotides, the CDR3 is TGTGCCAGCAGCCGGGGGACGGAGGACACTGAAGCTTTCTTT. Its translation: CASSRGTEDTEAFF. Full variable domain (rest looked up from reference TRBV5-4 and TRBJ1-1): ETGVTQSPTHLIKTRGQQVTLRCSSQSGHNTVSWYQQALGQGPQFIFQYYREEENGRGNFPPRFSGLQFPNYSSELNVNALELDDSALYLCASSRGTEDTEAFFGQGTRLTVV.

The sample holds one count of this clone. The sample carries other DNA sequences with the same CDR3. The gene calls are TRBV19 and TRBJ2-1; D is undetermined. There are 14 residues in the CDR3. CDR1 is LNHDA and CDR2 is SQIVND in the germline V gene (reference sequence). Trimming removed 2 bases from V and 3 bases from J, with 8 bases in between. The CDR3 DNA reads TGTGCCAGTAGTATATCGGGCGTCTACAATGAGCAGTTCTTC. As protein: CASSISGVYNEQFF.

This clone came up once. This chain uses TRBV29-1 with TRBJ1-2, with unresolved D. This CDR3 is built from 13 residues. CDR1 and CDR2 from the germline V gene are SQVTM and ANQGSEA. Trimming removed 5 bases at V and 5 bases at J, with 15 bases between. Written as DNA, the CDR3 is TGCAGCGTTAGGGTTACGATCCCTTATGGCTACACCTTC. It encodes CSVRVTIPYGYTF.

This clone was picked up one time. The genes are TRBV5-1 and TRBJ1-2, with D unclear. There are 15 residues in the CDR3. From germline, CDR1 is SGHRS and CDR2 YFSETQ. The V and J ends lost 2 bases and 2 bases respectively, with 13 bases between them. CDR3 protein: CASSFRGPENYGYTF. The CDR3 DNA reads as TGCGCCAGCAGCTTTCGAGGGCCCGAAAACTATGGCTACACCTTC.

Comments on this clone: This sample includes further DNA sequences coding for the same CDR3. The chain combines TRBV7-3 with TRBJ2-3; D unresolved. Per germline, CDR1 SGHTA and CDR2 FQGTGA. The CDR3 is 13 amino acids. The V end was cut by 3 bases, the J end by 1 base, with 5 bases between. In DNA form, the CDR3 reads TGTGCCAGCAGCTTCGGACGCACAGATACGCAGTATTTT. Its protein product is CASSFGRTDTQYF.

This rearrangement joins TRBV5-1 to TRBJ1-3, with D maybe TRBD1 (5 bases). The V end lost 2 bases, the J end lost 1 base, and 10 bases lay between the germline ends. CDR1 and CDR2 from the germline V gene are SGHRS and YFSETQ. The CDR3 is made up of 15 amino acids. This CDR3 is CASSFGGSSGNTIYF. For the CDR3, the DNA is TGCGCCAGCAGCTTTGGGGGAAGTTCTGGAAACACCATATATTTT. Looking up the rest from reference TRBV5-1 and TRBJ1-3 gives the full variable domain: KAGVTQTPRYLIKTRGQQVTLSCSPISGHRSVSWYQQTPGQGLQFLFEYFSETQRNKGNFPGRFSGRQFSNSRSEMNVSTLELGDSALYLCASSFGGSSGNTIYFGEGSWLTVV.

The chain has TRBV3-1 (or the pseudogene TRBV3-2) and TRBJ2-5; D gene unclear. V was pared by 1 base and J by 5 bases, with 11 bases between. The CDR3 sequence is 14 residues long. Germline V gene lookup returns CDR1 LGHDT and CDR2 YNNKEL (reference sequence). DNA of the CDR3: TGTGCCAGCAGCCAAGTGCACCCCTGGGAGACCCAGTACTTC. Protein: CASSQVHPWETQYF.

The chain links TRBV5-1 to TRBJ2-1; 10 positions match TRBD2. In germline, CDR1 is SGHRS, CDR2 YFSETQ. V was clipped by 6 bases and J by 4 bases; unmatched bases: 4. The CDR3 sequence is 14 residues long. CDR3 DNA sequence: TGCGCCAGCACCCTAGCGGGGGAATACAATGAGCAGTTCTTC. This encodes CASTLAGEYNEQFF.

The V call is TRBV5-6, the J call TRBJ2-1; 7 positions match TRBD2. Per the germline V gene, CDR1 is SGHDT and CDR2 is YYEEEE. The CDR3 has 12 residues. V was clipped by 2 bases and J by 10 bases; unmatched bases: 3. The CDR3 bases are TGTGCCAGCAGCTTTACGGGGGGAGAGCAGTTCTTC. Its protein product is CASSFTGGEQFF.

This sequence joins TRBV9 and TRBJ1-3; the D is unclear. From germline, CDR1 is SGDLS and CDR2 YYNGEE. With 0 bases removed from V and 4 bases from J, the gap between germline ends came to 11 bases. The length of the CDR3 is 15 residues. The CDR3, as DNA: TGTGCCAGCAGCGTAGGCCTATCCGAAGGAAACACCATATATTTT. Protein product: CASSVGLSEGNTIYF.

The chain links TRBV6-6 to TRBJ2-7, with D unresolved. V was shortened by 4 bases and J by 0 bases, with 13 bases between the two germline ends. In germline, CDR1 is MNHNY, CDR2 SVGAGI (reference sequence). This CDR3 is 15 amino acids long. This CDR3 reads CASSFLRLSSYEQYF. The CDR3 bases are TGTGCCAGCAGTTTCCTTCGACTGAGCTCCTACGAGCAGTACTTC.

This chain connects TRBV19 to TRBJ1-1; possible D gene TRBD1, 6 bases. This CDR3 is 13 amino acids long. Germline-derived CDR1 and CDR2 are LNHDA and SQIVND (reference sequence). Trimming took 6 bases from V and 0 from J, leaving 8 bases between them. CDR3 sequence (DNA): TGTGCCAGTAGCACAGGGTTGAACACTGAAGCTTTCTTT. Residues: CASSTGLNTEAFF.

The V call is TRBV6-5, the J call TRBJ1-1; D remains unclear. Deletions cut 1 base from V and 0 bases from J, with 12 bases between. Germline V lookup: CDR1 MNHEY, CDR2 SVGAGI. CDR3 length: 16 residues. For the CDR3, the DNA is TGTGCCAGCAGTTACTTAGCTAGCTTGATGAACACTGAAGCTTTCTTT. This codes for CASSYLASLMNTEAFF.

The chain joins TRBV5-6 to TRBJ1-5, with D hard to call. The CDR3 length is 13 residues. Germline V gene sequence: CDR1 SGHDT, CDR2 YYEEEE. The V end lost 6 bases, the J end lost 6 bases, and 13 bases lay between the germline ends. The DNA for the CDR3 is TGTGCCAGCATCTTTTCAGTTATTCAGCCCCAGCATTTT. As protein: CASIFSVIQPQHF. The variable domain in full, completed from reference TRBV5-6 and TRBJ1-5, reads DAGVTQSPTHLIKTRGQQVTLRCSPKSGHDTVSWYQQALGQGPQFIFQYYEEEERQRGNFPDRFSGHQFPNYSSELNVNALLLGDSALYLCASIFSVIQPQHFGDGTRLSIL.

The chain combines TRBV10-3 with TRBJ2-7, with 8 bases that match TRBD1. CDR1 is ENHRY and CDR2 is SYGVKD in the germline V gene. Trimming removed 4 bases from V and 3 bases from J; junction bases left unmatched: 8. There are 15 residues in the CDR3. CDR3 in DNA: TGTGCCATCAGTGCGGGGGACAGGTTCGGCTACGAGCAGTACTTC. Translated, it gives CAISAGDRFGYEQYF.

CDR3: CASSLAGGRDSPLHF. CDR3 DNA sequence: TGTGCCAGCAGCTTAGCTGGTGGCAGAGATTCACCCCTCCACTTT. This chain connects TRBV7-2 to TRBJ1-6; no reliable D call. CDR1 and CDR2 (germline): SGHTA, FQGNSA. This CDR3 contains 15 residues. V dropped 0 bases and J dropped 8 bases, with 11 bases sitting between them.

The chain joins TRBV7-9 to TRBJ1-3, with D uncertain. The CDR3 extends over 12 amino acids. Trimming cost V 1 base and J 14 bases, with 12 bases left between them. Per germline, CDR1 SEHNR and CDR2 FQNEAQ (reference sequence). The CDR3 loop reads CASSLVGPSLYF. The CDR3 coding sequence is TGTGCCAGCAGCTTAGTTGGCCCGTCCTTATATTTT. Based on the CDR3 plus reference TRBV7-9 and TRBJ1-3, the full variable domain is DTGVSQNPRHKITKRGQNVTFRCDPISEHNRLYWYRQTLGQGPEFLTYFQNEAQLEKSRLLSDRFSAERPKGSFSTLEIQRTEQGDSAMYLCASSLVGPSLYFGEGSWLTVV.

This chain links TRBV29-1 with TRBJ2-3, with 9 bases that match TRBD1. The CDR3 runs 15 residues. Germline lookup yields CDR1 SQVTM and CDR2 ANQGSEA. V shed 5 bases and J 5 bases; nucleotides not matched to a gene: 11. For the CDR3, the DNA is TGCAGCGTTTGGGGACTACAGGGGGCCGGAGATACGCAGTATTTT. Translated, it gives CSVWGLQGAGDTQYF.

This chain uses TRBV11-3 with TRBJ2-1; D is perhaps TRBD1 (6 bases). Germline lookup yields CDR1 SGHNT and CDR2 YENEEA. V dropped 6 bases and J dropped 3 bases, with 15 bases sitting between them. This CDR3 is 15 amino acids long. The CDR3 region has the DNA TGTGCCAGCAGTCTGAACAGGGTTGGCTACAATGAGCAGTTCTTC. As protein: CASSLNRVGYNEQFF.

The V call is TRBV7-9, the J call TRBJ2-1, with D perhaps assigned TRBD1 or TRBD2 (5 bases each). Trimming shortened V by 1 base and J by 12 bases, and 19 bases separated the two germline ends. The germline V gene encodes CDR1 SEHNR and CDR2 FQNEAQ (reference sequence). CDR3 size: 15 residues. The CDR3 loop reads CASSLEEQVRAGQFF. The DNA for the CDR3 is TGTGCCAGCAGCTTAGAGGAACAGGTCCGGGCGGGGCAGTTCTTC.